The clone carrying this T cell receptor (beta chain) was seen a handful of times. The sample originates from a study of beta chain features in type 1 diabetes. Of the isolated RNA, all was reverse transcribed, and so the sequenced material was expressed TCRB transcripts. Libraries were prepared by immunoSEQ multiplex PCR; TCRdb keeps only in-frame clonotypes and omits some of them. The data show about half a million clones, approximately 31% seen once. The CDR3 sequence is 16 residues long. Germline assignment: CDR1 SGHTA and CDR2 FQGTGA. The J segment lost 1 base and the V segment lost 5 bases, leaving 5 bases of the junction unmatched.

The TCR originated in a man between 18 and 29 years old in good health. The genes are TRBV7-3 and TRBJ2-3; TRBD2 agrees at 11 bases. The source material was naive CD4+ T cells from blood. The CDR3 coding sequence is TGTGCCAGCAGCCTCAAGGGACTAGCGGGCACAGATACGCAGTATTTT. This translates into CASSLKGLAGTDTQYF.